Here is one T cell receptor (beta chain) with its context. Its antigen is unknown. The input lacks base qualities; no much larger clone sits a single base away. The entry originates in a study of cytotoxic CD8 clonotypes in ibrutinib-treated CLL listed by TCRdb under 2021. For the study in its entirety: The cohort was composed of approximately 11 relapsed/refractory and 15 treatment-naive patients; IGHV unmutated status was identified in approximately 17 patients. All remission and progressive disease samples were collected while patients were still receiving ibrutinib. On average, each sample yielded about 260,000 productive templates and tens of thousands of productive rearrangements. Partial responses were observed in 24 patients and complete responses in 2; after a median follow-up of around 68 months, remission was maintained in around 14 patients and progression was observed in approximately 12. Response samples were taken after a median of 12 months on treatment, ranging from roughly 6 to 36 months. Cryopreserved peripheral blood mononuclear cells were obtained prior to treatment, at the time of response, and at either disease progression or sustained remission. Longitudinal samples were obtainable from about 30% of the 86 participants in the trial.

The sample's time point label, in plain terms: roughly 12 months on ibrutinib. For TCR beta library preparation, 1.5 to 2.5 micrograms of genomic DNA were extracted from the cryopreserved PBMCs. High-throughput TCR beta sequencing was performed on longitudinal blood samples from CLL patients receiving ibrutinib monotherapy. The patients were enrolled in a single-center, open-label phase 2 trial of ibrutinib monotherapy. V sheds 0 bases and J sheds 0 bases, leaving 11 bases between their ends. The CDR3 runs 16 residues from the cysteine to the phenylalanine. The CDR3 DNA has 48 bases and is translated from base 1. Looking up the germline V gene yields CDR1 SGHRS and CDR2 YFSETQ. Broader findings and caveats from the paper: Public clonotypes were found to be uncommon and were observed to contract or remain stable during treatment; the increase in clonality was shown to reflect expansion of private clonotypes at ibrutinib response. Sampling times were not matched between patients in sustained remission and patients whose disease was progressing, and lymph node repertoires were not examined. Baseline clonality was found to be higher than that of age-matched healthy donors and was strongly correlated with circulating CD8+ T-cell counts. Clonality rose at ibrutinib response, remained stable during sustained remission, and dropped back toward baseline at progression.

On a MiSeq, deep resolution sequencing aimed for a depth between 1 in 1 million and 1 in 200,000 T cells, with each clonotype covered approximately 9.2x on average. The immunoSEQ hsTCRB Kit was used to generate the TCR beta libraries. The authors' pipeline ran thus. The data were analyzed with ImmunoSEQ Analyzer and ImmunoSEQ Data Assistant, and V, D and J gene assignments followed IMGT definitions. Clonality, which ranges from 0 to 1, was calculated by subtracting the normalized Shannon entropy of productive rearrangement frequencies from one. Only overrepresented clonotypes making up at least 0.05% of the repertoire of each patient were included in the public clonotype analysis. Some 13 age-matched healthy donor repertoires from immuneACCESS were used as controls for clonality. Sourced from immuneACCESS, this table was stored by TCRdb with only in-frame sequences that have V and J called. A share of the clones is absent; for the studies checked, an unresolved V gene accounts for under half, and the remainder has no known explanation. The DNA gave D and trimming, while V, J and clone size come from that table. Across this sample there are 45,000 to 50,000 clones, with roughly 57% seen only once. Jointly, the top ten make up about 33% of the sample.

The rearranged segments are TRBV5-1 and TRBJ2-3, with no reliable assignment of the D segment. The TCR sequence derives from a human donor with chronic lymphocytic leukemia. The source material was PBMCs, sampled after 12 months of ibrutinib treatment. The DNA sequence is TGCGCCAGCAGCTTGGGGGCCCGCCTTAGCACAGATACGCAGTATTTT. Translated, this is CASSLGARLSTDTQYF. Joined to the reference TRBV5-1 and TRBJ2-3 proteins, this CDR3 gives the full variable domain: KAGVTQTPRYLIKTRGQQVTLSCSPISGHRSVSWYQQTPGQGLQFLFEYFSETQRNKGNFPGRFSGRQFSNSRSEMNVSTLELGDSALYLCASSLGARLSTDTQYFGPGTRLTVL.